Listed below are T cell receptor beta chains from one sample, sequenced in a study of human T cells and chemical hapten exposure. TCRdb processed the RACE reads anew with MiXCR; each CDR3 protein has one entry. Of around 250,000 distinct CDR3 sequences in the sample, 7.5% to 10% were seen once. The sequences come from whole blood, collected in connection with sensitization to the hapten diphenylcyclopropenone (DPC). The origin of the receptors is a woman aged 40 to 55 with alopecia areata. Some clones in this sample may be carry-over from other donors' samples. Both conserved end residues are part of each CDR3.

>15|TRBV10-3
CAISGDRGQYNEQFF
>15|TRBV27
CASSFRDRVNTEAFF
>15|TRBV9
CASSGQGWIYNEQFF
>15|TRBV4-3
CASSQEEGIFTEAFF
>14|TRBV12-3/TRBV12-4
CASSFRAAYYEQYF
>15|TRBV5-6
CASSRREVWGETQYF
>15|TRBV29-1
CSVEGGPNPRDTQYF
>14|TRBV7-8
CASRASRGTNTQYF
>15|TRBV7-9
CASSSTGGGPDTQYF
>16|TRBV7-9
CVSSLVGTRAYNEQFF
>16|TRBV5-5
CASSLRLAGEGETQYF
>13|TRBV18
CASSTGIQETQYF
>14|TRBV6-2/TRBV6-3
CASSQGDRTYEQYF
>13|TRBV20-1
CSASLGGLYEQYF
>13|TRBV3-1
CASGRQDSYGYTF
>16|TRBV27
CASSSPGIEQGVNAFF
>16|TRBV10-3
CAISALGTGGNQPQHF
>16|TRBV6-5
CASSYSSQGKGVEQYF
>12|TRBV12-3/TRBV12-4
CASSLTSGTEFF
>15|TRBV28
CASLQPDRGGSPLHF
>13|TRBV7-2
CASGTSGRIEQFF
>14|TRBV27
CASMFLAGSDTQYF
>13|TRBV7-8
CASSPPPPYEQYF
>13|TRBV7-3
CASSAGSTDTQYF
>18|TRBV20-1
CSARDALKGHSSSYEQYF
>16|TRBV4-2
CASSQDLPGGTDTQYF
>11|TRBV20-1
CSAAPGVGYTF
>17|TRBV21-1
CASSKRFPGSMNTEAFF
>14|TRBV28
CASSLAGSDRTQYF
>16|TRBV15
CATSRDGSYSNQPQHF
>15|TRBV9
CASSVRDLPTYEQYF
>13|TRBV7-9
CASSAQGDQPQHF
>14|TRBV29-1
CSVSAGTGNQPQHF
>13|TRBV28
CASIGTGAGGYTF
>15|TRBV5-5
CASSLLGQGYNEQFF
>15|TRBV6-4
CASRPGLAATDTQYF
>17|TRBV20-1
CSARRQGGGVSNQPQHF
>12|TRBV12-3/TRBV12-4
CASSYLYNEQFF
>14|TRBV27
CASSFFQGGTEAFF
>15|TRBV7-6
CASSNPRGRGETQYF
>14|TRBV28
CASSLRAKDGIQYF
>14|TRBV6-2/TRBV6-3
CASSYSWGRNIQYF
>16|TRBV28
CASSRTPRGRRGEQFF
>13|TRBV9
CASSQSRDTEAFF
>14|TRBV7-2
CASSLAGTAYEQYF
>14|TRBV6-5
CASSYSRGTGELFF
>12|TRBV29-1
CSVIGLNTEAFF
>13|TRBV20-1
CSAQGTRRDTQYF
>13|TRBV20-1
CSARRGDTGELFF
>13|TRBV28
CASSPQTGYGYTF
>17|TRBV24-1
CATSDLSNGLRYNEQFF
>14|TRBV12-3/TRBV12-4
CASNQGASSYEQYF
>14|TRBV5-1
CASSFPGLNSPLHF
>13|TRBV5-1
CASSLRRNTEAFF